Below are 5 T cell receptor beta chains sequenced from a single sample in a study of blood T cell repertoires in COVID-19. Clones were read by immunoSEQ multiplex PCR, and TCRdb kept only the in-frame ones, dropping some. The sample has approximately 210,000 clones, approximately 91% seen once; the top ten hold under 5.5%. Sequencing was performed on peripheral blood. All receptors come from a woman aged 40 to 49 with acute or convalescent COVID-19.

The chain is built from TRBV6-6 and TRBJ2-3; 10 bases map to TRBD1. Germline V CDR1 and CDR2: MNHNY, SVGAGI (reference sequence). J gave up 1 base and V 6 bases, and 4 bases lay outside the gene matches. The CDR3 has 15 residues. As DNA, the CDR3 is TGTGCCAGCAGGGGGACAGGGGACCGCACAGATACGCAGTATTTT. Residues: CASRGTGDRTDTQYF.

V usage is TRBV5-1 and J usage is TRBJ2-2, with unresolved D. The CDR3 length is 12 residues. V lost 4 bases to trimming and J lost 6 bases, with 7 bases between them. The germline V gene has CDR1 SGHRS and CDR2 YFSETQ. CDR3: CASSLPPGELFF. The CDR3 DNA reads TGCGCCAGCAGCCTCCCCCCCGGGGAGCTGTTTTTT.

The chain combines TRBV5-5 with TRBJ1-4, with TRBD1 as a possible D gene (6 bases). CDR3 length equals 15 residues. Trimming took off 4 bases at V and 6 bases at J, with 16 bases between the two ends. Germline loops: CDR1 SGHKS, CDR2 YYEKEE (reference sequence). The CDR3 sequence: CASSGNKGGYEKLFF. The CDR3 DNA follows: TGTGCCAGCAGCGGGAATAAAGGGGGATATGAAAAACTGTTTTTT.

V usage is TRBV11-3 and J usage is TRBJ2-5; D is uncertain. The ends were cut back, 5 bases at V and 5 bases at J, with 12 bases in the middle. This CDR3 spans 13 amino acids. Germline V lookup: CDR1 SGHNT, CDR2 YENEEA. CDR3 sequence (DNA): TGTGCCAGCAGCCTCCATGTCGCGGAGACCCAGTACTTC. This gives the protein CASSLHVAETQYF. The whole variable domain, remainder taken from reference TRBV11-3 and TRBJ2-5, is EAGVVQSPRYKIIEKKQPVAFWCNPISGHNTLYWYLQNLGQGPELLIRYENEEAVDDSQLPKDRFSAERLKGVDSTLKIQPAELGDSAVYLCASSLHVAETQYFGPGTRLLVL.

CDR3 region: CASSSGQEGYGYTF. For the CDR3, the DNA is TGTGCCAGCTCATCCGGACAGGAAGGATATGGCTACACCTTC. The chain combines TRBV18 with TRBJ1-2; TRBD1 agrees at 7 bases. V lost 5 bases, J lost 5 bases, and 8 bases stayed unmatched. The germline V gene encodes CDR1 KGHSH and CDR2 LQKENI. The CDR3 sequence is 14 residues long.